The rows below give T cell receptor beta chains drawn from one sample of a study of human T cells and chemical hapten exposure. TCRdb independently ran MiXCR on the RACE reads; one entry per CDR3 protein. Seen here are over 300,000 distinct CDR3 sequences, 5.1% observed once, and the top ten hold around 2.6%. Source: whole blood, taken in connection with sensitization to the hapten diphenylcyclopropenone (DPC). The receptors here all came from a woman aged 45-65 years with alopecia areata. Some clones in this sample may be carry-over from other donors' samples. CDR3s leave out the opening cysteine and the closing phenylalanine or tryptophan.

v_gene,j_gene,CDR3aa
TRBV27,TRBJ1-4,ASRRDFNEKLF
TRBV20-1,TRBJ2-4,SAVRQDKNIQY
TRBV29-1,TRBJ1-2,SVEDRYGYT
TRBV2,TRBJ1-1,ASSDRGLATEAF
TRBV5-1,TRBJ1-2,ASSLAPGTGYT
TRBV4-3,TRBJ2-7,ASSQSFGGYEQY
TRBV3-1,TRBJ1-1,ASSQGQPNTEAF
TRBV6-1,TRBJ2-1,ASSGFWNEQF
TRBV9,TRBJ2-1,ASSGPTGGNEQF
TRBV4-2,TRBJ1-6,ASSQGRDRLDSPLH
TRBV20-1,TRBJ1-4,SARKQGGKEKLF
TRBV12-3/TRBV12-4,TRBJ1-2,AGQTAYGYT
TRBV27,TRBJ1-5,ASSLWGPEPQH
TRBV5-1,TRBJ2-6,ASSPDTLGANVLT
TRBV5-6,TRBJ2-7,ASSPGRAYEQY
TRBV12-3/TRBV12-4,TRBJ1-1,ASSPGSVIAEAF
TRBV29-1,TRBJ2-5,SVEVANQETQY
TRBV6-2/TRBV6-3,TRBJ2-2,ASSLSGRHTGELF
TRBV7-9,TRBJ2-7,ASSRNYEQY
TRBV12-3/TRBV12-4,TRBJ1-5,ASSTTGGRLDHQPQH
TRBV7-9,TRBJ1-1,ASSPTAGVNTEAF
TRBV6-5,TRBJ2-3,ASSYSSGRGTDTQY
TRBV6-1,TRBJ1-1,ASSEAPGAITEAF
TRBV11-2,TRBJ2-7,ASGHRDYEQY
TRBV6-2/TRBV6-3,TRBJ2-7,ASSWTENWDEQY
TRBV20-1,TRBJ1-1,SARGQGAQNTEAF
TRBV12-3/TRBV12-4,TRBJ1-1,ASSFQGDTEAF
TRBV29-1,TRBJ2-3,SVGSAWGQY
TRBV28,TRBJ1-2,ASIRGGNFYGYT
TRBV19,TRBJ2-2,ASRGGRASYTGELF
TRBV5-1,TRBJ1-5,ASSLGGVGSNQPQH
TRBV5-1,TRBJ1-4,ASSRGESTNEKLF
TRBV29-1,TRBJ2-2,SATSPTAGTGELF
TRBV4-3,TRBJ2-7,ASSRELSVYEQY
TRBV9,TRBJ2-3,ASSVAGTRTDTQY
TRBV29-1,TRBJ2-6,SVEVQPPTSGANVLT
TRBV2,TRBJ2-3,ASSEVQGPTDTQY
TRBV5-4,TRBJ1-4,ASSPRLGHGVEKLF
TRBV29-1,TRBJ1-5,SVVGGDGQPQH
TRBV29-1,TRBJ2-1,SVEDRGLAGRNEQF
TRBV15,TRBJ1-4,ATSRARGATNEKLF
TRBV29-1,TRBJ1-1,SVAGPRGTEAF
TRBV2,TRBJ1-1,ASSDKGMAF
TRBV10-3,TRBJ1-2,AITGTGNYGHT
TRBV15,TRBJ1-5,ATSGDRGSHQPQH
TRBV12-3/TRBV12-4,TRBJ2-7,ASNRGFSYEQY
TRBV7-2,TRBJ2-5,ASSFNVIQETQY
TRBV28,TRBJ2-5,ASSLFGGSETQY
TRBV7-2,TRBJ1-2,ASTLSWTDIYGYT
TRBV29-1,TRBJ1-1,SVEDTSNTEAF
TRBV20-1,TRBJ2-5,SANPRDKGWGTQY
TRBV6-5,TRBJ2-1,ASSYSGAGEF
TRBV3-1,TRBJ1-6,ASSQGDNSPLH
TRBV5-1,TRBJ1-6,ASSSSGTGVSPLH
TRBV10-3,TRBJ2-2,ATHRANTGELF
TRBV7-8,TRBJ2-3,ASSLIPGTSGMEDTQY
TRBV21-1,TRBJ2-6,ASSNAGGKANVLT
TRBV29-1,TRBJ2-1,SVALRLAGAGNEQF
TRBV14,TRBJ1-2,ASSQWAPGDYGYT